The 21 T cell receptor beta chains below all came from one sample that was sequenced in a study of T-cell memory formation after mild COVID-19. From the 5' RACE reads, TCRdb called clonotypes with MiXCR, one entry per CDR3 protein. This sample carries roughly 600,000 distinct CDR3 sequences, 15% to 20% of them seen once, and the ten largest clones take around 12%. The sample comprised PBMCs or a T cell subset sorted from them (not recorded which). Receptors were obtained from an adult woman who had mild COVID-19 (a few samples of this study predate the infection). Cell type and time point are not known.

The chain is built from TRBV14 and TRBJ2-1; D may be TRBD1 (6 bases). V gave up 6 bases and J gave up 0 bases, with 12 bases separating them. The V gene's germline CDR1 is SGHDN and CDR2 FVKESK. This CDR3 contains 15 residues. CDR3 sequence: CASSHWGHSYNEQFF. CDR3 coding DNA: TGTGCCAGCAGTCACTGGGGGCACTCCTACAATGAGCAGTTCTTC.

This chain uses TRBV18 with TRBJ1-3, with a tentative D call TRBD1 (5 bases). The V end lost 4 bases, the J end lost 0 bases, and 7 bases lay between the germline ends. Germline CDR1 reads KGHSH; CDR2 reads LQKENI. The CDR3 consists of 14 residues. CDR3 region: CASSRDSSGNTIYF. CDR3 nucleotides: TGTGCCAGCTCACGCGACAGCTCTGGAAACACCATATATTTT.

The chain employs TRBV2 and TRBJ1-1; D possibly corresponds to TRBD1 (6 bases). V was shortened by 4 bases and J by 8 bases, with 17 bases between the two germline ends. Per the germline V gene, CDR1 is SNHLY and CDR2 is FYNNEI. This CDR3 comprises 14 residues. In nucleotides, the CDR3 is TGTGCCAGCAGTGGGACAGCTACCGGGCTGGAAGCTTTCTTT. This gives the protein CASSGTATGLEAFF.

The rearrangement uses TRBV5-1 and TRBJ2-7, with no clear D. Trimming shortened V by 2 bases and J by 0 bases, and 9 bases separated the two germline ends. The CDR3 sequence is 14 residues long. Germline V gene data show CDR1 as SGHRS and CDR2 as YFSETQ. CDR3 sequence: CASSFDGGSYEQYF. DNA for the CDR3: TGCGCCAGCAGCTTTGACGGTGGCTCCTACGAGCAGTACTTC.

At least ten counts were recorded for this clonotype. The V gene is TRBV6-6, the J gene TRBJ2-2, with 8 positions matching TRBD1. V shed 4 bases and J 2 bases; nucleotides not matched to a gene: 6. The CDR3 sequence is 16 residues long. CDR1 and CDR2 (germline): MNHNY, SVGAGI (reference sequence). The CDR3 region is CASSFWTGYNTGELFF. DNA for the CDR3: TGTGCCAGCAGTTTCTGGACAGGGTACAACACCGGGGAGCTGTTTTTT.

This clonotype was counted only a few times. The genes are TRBV20-1 and TRBJ1-2; D unresolved. Trimming took off 0 bases at V and 8 bases at J, with 13 bases between the two ends. The CDR3 spans 13 residues. In germline, CDR1 is DFQATT, CDR2 SNEGSKA (reference sequence). CDR3 bases: TGCAGTGCTAGAGATCGGCAGGTGGGAGGCTACACCTTC. Residues: CSARDRQVGGYTF.

V gene TRBV12-3 or TRBV12-4 combines with J gene TRBJ2-7; D is perhaps TRBD1 or TRBD2 (5 bases each). Trimming cost V 8 bases and J 5 bases, with 16 bases left between them. The CDR3 sequence is 13 residues long. CDR3 nucleotides: TGTGCCAGCCGCCGGGGCGGGCCGGACGAGCAGTACTTC. It is translated as CASRRGGPDEQYF.

This clonotype was observed many times. The chain is built from TRBV12-3 or TRBV12-4 and TRBJ2-3; D gene ambiguous. The V and J ends lost 6 bases and 3 bases respectively, with 4 bases between them. This CDR3 is built from 11 residues. Here the CDR3 DNA reads TGTGCCAGCAGGAGAACAGATACGCAGTATTTT. Residues: CASRRTDTQYF.

The chain employs TRBV29-1 and TRBJ1-2; perhaps TRBD1 as D (6 bases). Trimming left V 7 bases short and J 7 bases short, with 10 bases between. Germline V gives CDR1 SQVTM, CDR2 ANQGSEA. The CDR3 extends over 10 amino acids. CDR3 sequence: CSAGDGGYTF. In DNA form, the CDR3 reads TGCAGCGCAGGGGACGGTGGCTACACCTTC.

This clonotype was recorded a few times. The rearrangement links TRBV12-3 or TRBV12-4 to TRBJ2-1, with 11 positions matching TRBD2. Trimming took 6 bases from V and 9 from J; bases not matched to a gene: 10. The CDR3 consists of 15 residues. The DNA of the CDR3 is TGTGCCAGCAGCCCGCTAGCGGGAGGTCTGGGTGAGCAGTTCTTC. Encoded protein: CASSPLAGGLGEQFF.

V and J are TRBV19 and TRBJ2-1; TRBD1 matches at 7 bases. The CDR3 totals 11 residues. Germline V gene data show CDR1 as LNHDA and CDR2 as SQIVND (reference sequence). V shed 6 bases and J 9 bases; nucleotides not matched to a gene: 2. CDR3 sequence (DNA): TGTGCCAGTAGGACAGGGTTTGAGCAGTTCTTC. This gives the protein CASRTGFEQFF.

This chain connects TRBV19 to TRBJ1-5; D perhaps matches TRBD1 (5 bases). The ends were cut back, 5 bases at V and 7 bases at J, with 12 bases in the middle. The CDR3 runs to 13 residues. Germline-derived CDR1 and CDR2 are LNHDA and SQIVND (reference sequence). The CDR3 nucleotides are TGTGCCAGTAGTCGGCAGGGTGGACAGCCCCAGCATTTT. The encoded protein is CASSRQGGQPQHF. Full variable domain (rest looked up from reference TRBV19 and TRBJ1-5): DGGITQSPKYLFRKEGQNVTLSCEQNLNHDAMYWYRQDPGQGLRLIYYSQIVNDFQKGDIAEGYSVSREKKESFPLTVTSAQKNPTAFYLCASSRQGGQPQHFGDGTRLSIL.

In this sample, this clonotype turned up a few times. The V gene is TRBV30, the J gene TRBJ1-1, with D uncertain. Germline assignment: CDR1 GTSNPN and CDR2 SVGIG (reference sequence). Trimming shortened V by 0 bases and J by 6 bases, and 14 bases separated the two germline ends. The CDR3 is 14 amino acids. Written as DNA, the CDR3 is TGTGCCTGGAGTGTACGAGCCGTCGGCGCTGAAGCTTTCTTT. Protein product: CAWSVRAVGAEAFF.

This clonotype was detected only a few times. The J gene is TRBJ2-3, the V gene TRBV5-6, with 12 nucleotides matching TRBD2. The CDR3 consists of 18 residues. Germline V gene lookup returns CDR1 SGHDT and CDR2 YYEEEE. The V segment lost 3 bases and the J segment 0 bases; nucleotides outside the gene matches: 8. CDR3 DNA sequence: TGTGCCAGCAGCTCGGGACTAGCGGGCCCTACTAGCACAGATACGCAGTATTTT. Its translation is CASSSGLAGPTSTDTQYF.

V and J are TRBV12-3 or TRBV12-4 and TRBJ1-2; no reliable D call. CDR3 length: 11 residues. V lost 6 bases to trimming and J lost 7 bases, with 9 bases between them. The CDR3 DNA reads TGTGCCAGCAGGATCGGTAGTGGCTACACCTTC. It codes for CASRIGSGYTF.

The rearrangement joins TRBV24-1 to TRBJ2-3; no reliable D call. CDR1 is KGHDR and CDR2 is SFDVKD in the germline V gene. Trimming removed 2 bases from V and 4 bases from J, with 6 bases in between. The CDR3 covers 13 residues. CDR3 protein: CATSDSIPDTQYF. For the CDR3, the DNA is TGTGCCACCAGTGATTCGATTCCAGATACGCAGTATTTT.

The chain has TRBV18 and TRBJ2-1; a possible D gene is TRBD2 (5 bases). The germline CDR1 and CDR2 sequences are KGHSH and LQKENI. This CDR3 is built from 15 residues. Trimming shortened V by 3 bases and J by 0 bases, and 9 bases separated the two germline ends. CDR3 in DNA: TGTGCCAGCTCACCTGTCGACTACTCCTACAATGAGCAGTTCTTC. Translated: CASSPVDYSYNEQFF.

V and J are TRBV6-5 and TRBJ2-5; 8 bases are shared with TRBD2. Germline-derived CDR1 and CDR2 are MNHEY and SVGAGI. The V segment lost 6 bases and the J segment 4 bases; nucleotides outside the gene matches: 13. This CDR3 is 16 amino acids long. CDR3 nucleotides: TGTGCCAGCAGCCACGGGGCGGGAGGCGTGGGAGAGACCCAGTACTTC. It translates to CASSHGAGGVGETQYF.

Only a few counts were recorded for this clonotype. The rearrangement links TRBV20-1 to TRBJ2-1; 11 nucleotides align to TRBD2. Germline CDR1 is DFQATT and CDR2 is SNEGSKA (reference sequence). Losses at the gene ends were 4 bases for V and 5 bases for J; bases not matched to a gene: 7. This CDR3 region has 15 residues. The CDR3 sequence: CSATSSGRPHNEQFF. DNA of the CDR3: TGCAGTGCTACGTCTAGCGGGAGGCCACACAATGAGCAGTTCTTC.

The chain links TRBV7-9 to TRBJ2-1, with unresolved D. The germline V gene has CDR1 SEHNR and CDR2 FQNEAQ (reference sequence). The V and J ends lost 5 bases and 0 bases respectively, with 11 bases between them. The length of the CDR3 is 15 residues. The CDR3 region has the DNA TGTGCCAGCAGCACCCCCAAGAGCTCCTACAATGAGCAGTTCTTC. Encoded protein: CASSTPKSSYNEQFF.

This clonotype was counted between two and nine times. The chain links TRBV9 to TRBJ2-7; TRBD2 agrees at 9 bases. V lost 7 bases and J lost 4; bases outside the gene matches: 9. The CDR3 has 14 amino acids. The germline CDR1 and CDR2 sequences are SGDLS and YYNGEE. DNA for the CDR3: TGTGCCAGCGGACCCGGGACTAGCCAGTACGAGCAGTACTTC. It specifies CASGPGTSQYEQYF.